Below are 20 T cell receptor beta chains sequenced from a single sample in a study of cytomegalovirus exposure and HLA in healthy donors. PCR involved 60 Vbeta and 13 Jbeta primers. Using immunoSEQ multiplex PCR, the repertoire was profiled, and TCRdb retains in-frame clones only, with some absent. The table lists over 200,000 clones. The sample was PBMCs. The receptors shown here come from a woman aged 25 to 45 in good health and CMV-seropositive.

V gene TRBV7-2 combines with J gene TRBJ2-3; no clear D. The germline V gene has CDR1 SGHTA and CDR2 FQGNSA. Trimming cost V 4 bases and J 3 bases, with 8 bases left between them. This CDR3 spans 13 amino acids. The CDR3 region has the DNA TGTGCCAGCAGCTCCCCTAATACAGATACGCAGTATTTT. Its translation is CASSSPNTDTQYF.

The chain links TRBV6-1 to TRBJ1-2; 9 bases align to TRBD1. The CDR3 consists of 14 residues. Losses at the gene ends were 4 bases for V and 5 bases for J; bases not matched to a gene: 5. CDR1 and CDR2 from the germline V gene are MNHNS and SASEGT. The CDR3 loop reads CASSGTGEGYGYTF. DNA for the CDR3: TGTGCCAGCAGTGGGACAGGGGAGGGTTATGGCTACACCTTC.

CDR3 DNA: TGTGCCAGCAGGGGCAGACTAAATCAGCCCCAGCATTTT. This codes for CASRGRLNQPQHF. V and J are TRBV2 and TRBJ1-5; D gene uncertain. The CDR3 has 13 amino acids. Germline lookup yields CDR1 SNHLY and CDR2 FYNNEI. Trimming took off 6 bases at V and 4 bases at J, with 10 bases between the two ends.

This chain uses TRBV7-2 with TRBJ1-4, with 7 bases fitting TRBD1. Germline V gives CDR1 SGHTA, CDR2 FQGNSA. CDR3 length equals 15 residues. The junction had 5 bases not matched to a gene; V was cut back by 4 bases and J by 3 bases. The CDR3 region is CASSSKGAANEKLFF. Here the CDR3 DNA reads TGTGCCAGCAGCTCAAAGGGGGCGGCTAATGAAAAACTGTTTTTT.

The gene calls are TRBV15 and TRBJ2-7, with 11 bases lining up with TRBD1. Germline V gene data show CDR1 as LNHNV and CDR2 as YYDKDF (reference sequence). This CDR3 has 12 amino acids. V shed 8 bases, J shed 4 bases, and the junction held 1 base outside the gene matches. The CDR3: CATGQGAYEQYF. CDR3 DNA: TGTGCCACCGGACAGGGGGCATACGAGCAGTACTTC.

The chain recombines TRBV6-1 with TRBJ2-7, with 12 bases matching TRBD1. Trimming cost V 4 bases and J 5 bases; bases outside gene matches: 6. The CDR3 contains 15 residues. CDR1 and CDR2 (germline): MNHNS, SASEGT. The CDR3 protein is CASSAQGQGADEQYF. DNA for the CDR3: TGTGCCAGCAGTGCCCAGGGACAGGGGGCCGACGAGCAGTACTTC.

The chain is built from TRBV12-2 and TRBJ1-1; the D segment call TRBD1 is taken from the table without a DNA check. TRBV12-2 is flagged as a pseudogene. This CDR3 is 16 amino acids long. CDR3 nucleotide sequence: TGTGCAAGTCGCTTAGCTCCAAGTGACAGGTACACTGAAGCTTTCTTT. This translates into CASRLAPSDRYTEAFF.

The V call is TRBV7-8, the J call TRBJ1-2, with D maybe TRBD1 (5 bases). CDR3 length equals 14 residues. Germline CDR1 reads SGHVS; CDR2 reads FQNEAQ. The germline V and J ends were trimmed by 4 bases and 4 bases, with 13 bases remaining between them. The CDR3 bases are TGTGCCAGCAGCTCCTCAAGACAGCCCTATGGCTACACCTTC. It codes for CASSSSRQPYGYTF.

The chain carries TRBV19 and TRBJ1-3; weak D call: TRBD1 (6 bases). V lost 2 bases and J 1 base, leaving 27 bases between the germline ends. Germline loops: CDR1 LNHDA, CDR2 SQIVND (reference sequence). The CDR3 spans 21 residues. DNA for the CDR3: TGTGCCAGTAGTATATTGGTTGGGGACATTAACATTTTCGGATCTGGAAACACCATATATTTT. This encodes CASSILVGDINIFGSGNTIYF.

The chain recombines TRBV6-5 with TRBJ1-2, with D hard to call. Germline V gives CDR1 MNHEY, CDR2 SVGAGI. The CDR3 has 16 amino acids. V was cut by 0 bases and J by 10 bases, with 21 bases left in between. CDR3 protein: CASSYSMFGPMNLYTF. The CDR3 coding sequence is TGTGCCAGCAGTTACTCGATGTTCGGTCCCATGAATCTCTACACCTTC.

V and J are TRBV6-5 and TRBJ2-4; 8 bases are a match to TRBD2. The CDR3 spans 16 residues. CDR1 and CDR2 (germline): MNHEY, SVGAGI. V was pared by 2 bases and J by 2 bases, with 5 bases of the junction left unmatched. For the CDR3, the DNA is TGTGCCAGCAGTTACCTCCCGGGAGGGCCCAAAAACATTCAGTACTTC. It is translated as CASSYLPGGPKNIQYF.

The rearrangement links TRBV19 to TRBJ1-2, with TRBD1 matching over 10 bases. J lost 7 bases, V lost 3 bases, and 2 bases had no gene match. CDR3 length: 13 residues. In germline, CDR1 is LNHDA, CDR2 SQIVND (reference sequence). The CDR3: CASSIRTGGGYTF. The CDR3 coding sequence is TGTGCCAGTAGTATTCGGACAGGGGGTGGCTACACCTTC.

The chain joins TRBV6-5 to TRBJ1-1; D gene uncertain. This CDR3 spans 11 amino acids. The V end was cut by 3 bases, the J end by 8 bases, with 7 bases between. Germline-derived CDR1 and CDR2 are MNHEY and SVGAGI. The chain's CDR3 is CASSYVGEAFF. The CDR3 DNA is TGTGCCAGCAGTTATGTGGGCGAAGCTTTCTTT.

The chain uses TRBV28 and TRBJ2-7; 8 nucleotides line up with TRBD2. The CDR3 has 17 residues. The junction had 16 bases not matched to a gene; V was cut back by 6 bases and J by 3 bases. Germline V gene sequence: CDR1 MDHEN, CDR2 SYDVKM. In nucleotides, the CDR3 is TGTGCCAGCAGCCTCCCTCCCCGGACTAGCAGACACTACGAGCAGTACTTC. Protein: CASSLPPRTSRHYEQYF. Full variable domain (missing parts from reference TRBV28 and TRBJ2-7): DVKVTQSSRYLVKRTGEKVFLECVQDMDHENMFWYRQDPGLGLRLIYFSYDVKMKEKGDIPEGYSVSREKKERFSLILESASTNQTSMYLCASSLPPRTSRHYEQYFGPGTRLTVT.

This sequence joins TRBV4-3 and TRBJ1-2; 7 bases fit TRBD1. Germline lookup yields CDR1 LGHNA and CDR2 YSLEER. Trimming at V came to 0 bases and at J to 10 bases, leaving 11 bases not matched to a gene. The CDR3 is 15 residues long. DNA for the CDR3: TGCGCCAGCAGCCAAGAGGGACGACAGGGAAGCGACTACACCTTC. Translated, it gives CASSQEGRQGSDYTF.

This chain connects TRBV5-1 to TRBJ1-5; D might be TRBD1 (5 bases). Trimming stripped 3 bases from V and 3 bases from J, with 19 bases between. The CDR3 has 17 amino acids. Germline assignment: CDR1 SGHRS and CDR2 YFSETQ. The CDR3 loop is CASSSGPSGGVNQPQHF. Here the CDR3 DNA reads TGCGCCAGCAGCTCGGGACCGTCTGGGGGGGTCAATCAGCCCCAGCATTTT.

V usage is TRBV7-5 and J usage is TRBJ1-5; no check of the table's D call, TRBD1, against the DNA was made. TRBV7-5 is listed as a pseudogene. The CDR3 is made up of 15 amino acids. The CDR3 region is CARTLGDKHNQPQHF. In nucleotides, the CDR3 is TGTGCCAGAACCTTGGGGGACAAACACAATCAGCCCCAGCATTTT.

The chain employs TRBV7-2 and TRBJ2-1; D is undetermined. Trimming shortened V by 5 bases and J by 5 bases, and 13 bases separated the two germline ends. This CDR3 contains 14 residues. CDR1 and CDR2 from the germline V gene are SGHTA and FQGNSA. The DNA of the CDR3 is TGTGCCAGCAGCGCGAGACGACGGGACAATGAGCAGTTCTTC. This gives the protein CASSARRRDNEQFF. Full variable domain (rest looked up from reference TRBV7-2 and TRBJ2-1): GAGVSQSPSNKVTEKGKDVELRCDPISGHTALYWYRQSLGQGLEFLIYFQGNSAPDKSGLPSDRFSAERTGGSVSTLTIQRTQQEDSAVYLCASSARRRDNEQFFGPGTRLTVL.

This sequence joins TRBV7-8 and TRBJ2-6, with TRBD1 as a possible D gene (6 bases). Trimming took 1 base from V and 2 from J, leaving 12 bases between them. CDR1 is SGHVS, CDR2 FQNEAQ, per germline. This CDR3 is 17 amino acids long. The CDR3 spells CASSLVNPGAGANVLTF. The CDR3 region has the DNA TGTGCCAGCAGCTTAGTAAACCCAGGGGCTGGGGCCAACGTCCTGACTTTC.

The chain has TRBV18 and TRBJ1-2; D is unresolved. Germline V CDR1 and CDR2: KGHSH, LQKENI. Trimming removed 2 bases from V and 5 bases from J, with 15 bases in between. This CDR3 contains 15 residues. The CDR3 coding sequence is TGTGCCAGCTCACCAGGCCAGGCGGGGTCATATGGCTACACCTTC. It specifies CASSPGQAGSYGYTF.